One and the same sample provided the 3 T cell receptor beta chains below, sequenced in a study of blood T cell repertoires in COVID-19. The assay was immunoSEQ multiplex PCR, and TCRdb's table has in-frame clones only and misses some. In the table there are 55,000 to 65,000 clones, about 88% of which are singletons. Source material: peripheral blood. All receptors come from a woman aged 55-75 years with COVID-19, enrolled during active disease.

This rearrangement joins TRBV29-1 to TRBJ1-1, with 8 bases that match TRBD1. The trim removed 6 bases at V and 5 bases at J, leaving 5 bases unmatched. The CDR3 extends over 12 amino acids. Germline-derived CDR1 and CDR2 are SQVTM and ANQGSEA. CDR3 coding DNA: TGCAGCGTCCGGGACAGGACGACTGAAGCTTTCTTT. Translation: CSVRDRTTEAFF.

The V and J genes are TRBV6-2 or TRBV6-3 and TRBJ2-7, with 10 bases fitting TRBD2. J gave up 3 bases and V 6 bases, and 14 bases lay outside the gene matches. Germline CDR1 is MNHEY and CDR2 is SVGEGT. This CDR3 region has 17 residues. The CDR3 loop is CASSPQGLARPVYEQYF. The CDR3, as DNA: TGTGCCAGCAGCCCGCAGGGACTAGCGAGACCCGTCTACGAGCAGTACTTC.

A single count supports this clone. This chain joins TRBV5-4 and TRBJ1-6; D is unresolved. Germline lookup yields CDR1 SGHNT and CDR2 YYREEE (reference sequence). The CDR3 length is 15 residues. The V and J ends lost 0 bases and 10 bases respectively, with 14 bases between them. The CDR3 here is CASSLDLQFISPLHF. The DNA for the CDR3 is TGTGCCAGCAGCTTGGACTTACAGTTCATCTCACCCCTCCACTTT.